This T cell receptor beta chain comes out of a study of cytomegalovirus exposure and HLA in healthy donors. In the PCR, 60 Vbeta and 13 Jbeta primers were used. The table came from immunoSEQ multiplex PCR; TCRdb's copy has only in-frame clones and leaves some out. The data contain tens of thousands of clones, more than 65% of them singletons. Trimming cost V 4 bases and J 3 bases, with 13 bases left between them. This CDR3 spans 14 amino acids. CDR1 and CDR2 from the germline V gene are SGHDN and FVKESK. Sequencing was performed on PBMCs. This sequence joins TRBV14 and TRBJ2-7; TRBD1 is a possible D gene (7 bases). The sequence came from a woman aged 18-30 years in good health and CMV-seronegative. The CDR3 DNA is TGTGCCAGCAGCCCCTTCCAGGGGGGCTACGAGCAGTACTTC. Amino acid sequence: CASSPFQGGYEQYF.